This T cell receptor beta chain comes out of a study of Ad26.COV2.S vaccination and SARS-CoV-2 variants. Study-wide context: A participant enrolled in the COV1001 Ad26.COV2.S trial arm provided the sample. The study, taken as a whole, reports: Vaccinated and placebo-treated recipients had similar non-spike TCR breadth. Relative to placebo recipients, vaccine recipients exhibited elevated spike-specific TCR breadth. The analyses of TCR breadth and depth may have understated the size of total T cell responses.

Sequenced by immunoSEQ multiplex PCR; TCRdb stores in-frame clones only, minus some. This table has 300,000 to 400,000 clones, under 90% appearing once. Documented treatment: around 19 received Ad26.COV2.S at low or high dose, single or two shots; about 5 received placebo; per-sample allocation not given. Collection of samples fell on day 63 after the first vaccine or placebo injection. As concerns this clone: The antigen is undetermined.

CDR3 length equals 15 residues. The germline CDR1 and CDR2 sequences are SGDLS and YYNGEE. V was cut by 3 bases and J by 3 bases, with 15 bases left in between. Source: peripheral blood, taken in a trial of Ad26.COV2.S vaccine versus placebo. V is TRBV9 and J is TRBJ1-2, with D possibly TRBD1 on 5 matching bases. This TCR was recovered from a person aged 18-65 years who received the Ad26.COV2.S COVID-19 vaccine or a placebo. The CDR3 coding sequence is TGTGCCAGCAGCGGCCAAGGCAGGGAGGACTATGGCTACACCTTC. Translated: CASSGQGREDYGYTF.